This T cell receptor (beta chain) derives from a study of CXCR3-negative and CXCR3-positive naive CD8 T cells. Findings and caveats of the study: TRBV-TRBJ usage was similar across naive CXCR3 subsets but distinct in memory cells. A higher hydrophobicity marked the TRB CDR3s of CXCR3-positive naive cells versus CXCR3-negative naive cells. Naive subsets showed comparable surface CD5, and TCR interaction strength was also inferred from TRB CDR3 physicochemistry. Both of the naive subsets showed about the same high diversity, but memory CD8+ cells had much less.

Carrying UMI labels, the TRB cDNA libraries were prepared through 5' RACE. TCRdb re-called the 5' RACE reads and catalogs CDR3 proteins one per entry, DNA excluded. This sample's clone table lists tens of thousands of distinct CDR3 sequences. On this clonotype itself: Its antigen is still unknown.

This CDR3 has 12 amino acids. CDR1 is DFQATT, CDR2 SNEGSKA, per germline (reference sequence). CD45RO-CCR7+CD27+CD95- characterized naive CD8+ T cells. This chain uses TRBV20-1 with TRBJ2-7; TCRdb selects TRBD1, and the lack of DNA leaves this call unchecked. The sequence was obtained from a human donor in good health. Some clones in this sample may be carry-over from other donors' samples. The sequencing sample was made of naive CXCR3+ CD8+ T cells from blood. Subset: CD45RO-CCR7+CD27+CD95- naive CD8+ T cells expressing CXCR3 (TNR3+). CDR3 loop: CSAGQEQGEQYF.